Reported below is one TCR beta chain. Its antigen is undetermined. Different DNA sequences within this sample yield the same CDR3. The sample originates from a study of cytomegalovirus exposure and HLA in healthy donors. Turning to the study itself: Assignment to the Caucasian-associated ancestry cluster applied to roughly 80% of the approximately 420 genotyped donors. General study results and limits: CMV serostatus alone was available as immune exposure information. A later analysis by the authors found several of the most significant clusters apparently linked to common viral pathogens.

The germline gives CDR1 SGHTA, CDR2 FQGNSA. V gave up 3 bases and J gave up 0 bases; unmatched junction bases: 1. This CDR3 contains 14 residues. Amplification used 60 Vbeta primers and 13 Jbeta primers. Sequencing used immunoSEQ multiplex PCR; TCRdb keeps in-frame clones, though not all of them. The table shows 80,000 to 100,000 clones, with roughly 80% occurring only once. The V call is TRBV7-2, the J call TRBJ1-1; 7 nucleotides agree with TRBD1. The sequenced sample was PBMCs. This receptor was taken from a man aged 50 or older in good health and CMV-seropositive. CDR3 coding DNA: TGTGCCAGCAGCTTGGGACAGATGAACACTGAAGCTTTCTTT. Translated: CASSLGQMNTEAFF.